This TCR beta chain stems from a study of cytomegalovirus exposure and HLA in healthy donors. Whole-study findings and limits: Later, TCR association rates were found to vary by HLA locus, highest for DRB1 and lowest for HLA-C. An analysis done earlier found most TCR beta V segments productive about 87% or about 30% of the time. Analysis was carried out at a later point, and it linked a missense DCLRE1C variant to TCR beta V- and J-gene trimming. TRBV6-2, TRBV6-3 and other indistinguishable V segments were excluded.

The PCR used 60 Vbeta and 13 Jbeta primers. The repertoire was sequenced with immunoSEQ multiplex PCR; TCRdb's copy has only in-frame clones and lacks some. The sample contains more than 150,000 clones, 75% to 80% of which appear only once. Comment on this clone: The target antigen is unknown.

CDR1 ENHRY and CDR2 SYGVKD come from the germline V gene. The CDR3 is made up of 15 amino acids. J was trimmed by 2 bases and V by 1 base; bases with no gene match: 4. The genes are TRBV10-3 and TRBJ2-7; 8 positions match TRBD2. Sample: PBMCs. This TCR derives from a woman aged 30 to 39 in good health and CMV-seropositive. CDR3 nucleotides: TGTGCCATCAGTGAGTTTAGCGGGGAAACCTACGAGCAGTACTTC. Translating gives CAISEFSGETYEQYF.